Described below is a single TCR beta chain sequence and its context. Other DNA sequences in the sample encode the same CDR3. V shed 5 bases and J shed 5 bases, with 9 bases lying between them. This CDR3 contains 13 residues. Per the original methods: Amplification with reference gene primers provided the estimates of nucleated cell counts. Profiling relied on immunoSEQ multiplex PCR, and the TCRdb table lists in-frame clones only, not all of them. The D gene and trimming were derived from the DNA, and the V and J assignments and clone size from that table. The data contain roughly 290,000 clones, under 85% of them singletons. The data originate from a study of blood T cell repertoires in COVID-19. Across the study: The United States, Italy and Spain supplied acute and convalescent COVID-19 samples. In each case, the material was cDNA or gDNA derived from T cells, B-cell-depleted T cells, or PBMCs.

The chain couples TRBV12-3 or TRBV12-4 to TRBJ2-2, with D possibly being TRBD2 (6 bases). Sequenced: peripheral blood. The origin of this receptor is a human donor with COVID-19, enrolled during active disease. The donor label of this sample is uncertain. The CDR3 protein is CASSPRGTGELFF. CDR3 DNA: TGTGCCAGCAGTCCACGGGGGACCGGGGAGCTGTTTTTT.